This T cell receptor (beta chain) is from a study of T cell changes during pregnancy in multiple sclerosis. TCRdb keeps only in-frame clones here, not all; method: immunoSEQ multiplex PCR. This sample has more than 75,000 clones; about 95% occur once, and the top ten carry over 2%. From germline, CDR1 is MNHNS and CDR2 SASEGT. The CDR3 extends over 18 amino acids. The trim removed 0 bases at V and 6 bases at J, leaving 13 bases unmatched. The sample in question was peripheral blood, obtained in the third trimester of pregnancy. The receptor was isolated from a female donor with multiple sclerosis, enrolled in a pregnancy study. The J gene is TRBJ2-3, the V gene TRBV6-1; 9 bases map to TRBD2. The CDR3 loop reads CASSEAPAGGHFMDTQYF. As DNA, the CDR3 is TGTGCCAGCAGTGAAGCGCCAGCGGGGGGCCACTTCATGGATACGCAGTATTTT.